Sequencing of this T cell receptor beta chain was carried out in a study of cytomegalovirus exposure and HLA in healthy donors. Overall study: Researchers previously reported finding 90 million to 120 million unique TCR beta sequences from 170 million or so T cells.

Study-wide points: The study listed under 200 cytomegalovirus-associated TCR beta chains.

The study ran its PCR with 60 Vbeta and 13 Jbeta primers. Measured with immunoSEQ multiplex PCR; TCRdb has only the in-frame clones, and not every one. The table has about 120,000 clones, roughly 70% seen once; the top ten hold under 3%. In regard to this clone: The antigen remains unidentified.

Germline loops: CDR1 LGHNA, CDR2 YSLEER. With 0 bases removed from V and 4 bases from J, the gap between germline ends came to 18 bases. This CDR3 is 17 amino acids long. Nominal health characterized the donors when sampled, though unrecorded immune exposures were likely. The chain has TRBV4-3 and TRBJ1-2; possibly TRBD1 for D (5 bases). The sequence was obtained from a woman between 40 and 50 years old in good health and CMV-seropositive. Material for sequencing was PBMCs. This CDR3 is CASSQDISQGFPYGYTF. CDR3 nucleotide sequence: TGCGCCAGCAGCCAAGATATCTCGCAGGGCTTCCCCTATGGCTACACCTTC.